The 2 T cell receptor beta chains presented below share a single source sample, sequenced in a study of blood T cells in healthy people across ages. Next came a second PCR, run for about 7 to 12 cycles, which used a sample-barcoded 5' primer along with a J-beta primer mix. TCRdb reanalysed the 5' RACE reads using MiXCR and keeps one entry per CDR3 protein. This sample carries hundreds of thousands of distinct CDR3 sequences, approximately 52% of them seen once, and the ten largest clones take approximately 13%. Sequenced input: blood. These receptors all stem from a woman of 80 years or more in good health.

Ten or more counts support this clonotype. This chain connects TRBV28 to TRBJ2-1; D is unclear. Trimming left V 3 bases short and J 8 bases short, with 8 bases between. CDR3 length equals 12 residues. From germline, CDR1 is MDHEN and CDR2 SYDVKM. For the CDR3, the DNA is TGTGCCAGCAGTTTCCAGACCTATGAGCAGTTCTTC. Translating gives CASSFQTYEQFF.

This clonotype was seen once. A much larger clone sits a single nucleotide away, making a read error possible. This chain connects TRBV7-2 to TRBJ2-7, with D possibly being TRBD1 or TRBD2 (6 bases each). The CDR3 runs to 15 residues. V lost 5 bases to trimming and J lost 7 bases, with 21 bases between them. Germline V gene lookup returns CDR1 SGHTA and CDR2 FQGNSA. The CDR3 is CASSLQGGMRNEQYF. CDR3 sequence (DNA): TGTGCCAGCAGCCTACAGGGCGGGATGAGAAATGAGCAGTACTTC.